A selection of T cell receptor beta chains follows, all from one sample in a study of cytomegalovirus exposure and HLA in healthy donors. Here immunoSEQ multiplex PCR was the method, and the copy in TCRdb shows in-frame clones only, minus some. The sample records roughly 200,000 clones, roughly 85% being singletons. Sequencing was done on a sample of PBMCs. The source is a woman aged 25-40 years in good health and CMV-seropositive. Each CDR3 is given with its conserved first and last residue. D genes are given only for firm matches. Some rows have no size entry. The others give once, few or many, or a class for an expanded clone.

>.|TRBV19|13|.|TRBJ1-1
CASSTYEHTEAFF
TGTGCCAGTAGTACCTATGAGCACACTGAAGCTTTCTTT
>.|TRBV11-2|16|TRBD2|TRBJ2-5
CASSLRLAGVQETQYF
TGTGCCAGCAGCCTCCGACTAGCGGGGGTTCAAGAGACCCAGTACTTC
>.|TRBV10-2|15|TRBD2|TRBJ2-5
CASSETSGLAETQYF
TGCGCCAGCAGTGAAACTAGCGGATTAGCAGAGACCCAGTACTTC
>.|TRBV19|13|.|TRBJ1-2
CASSIDRVTGYTF
TGTGCCAGTAGTATAGACAGGGTCACTGGCTACACCTTC
>.|TRBV7-9|17|.|TRBJ1-5
CASSLGDGASGNQPQHF
TGTGCCAGCAGCTTAGGGGATGGGGCGTCGGGCAATCAGCCCCAGCATTTT
>once|TRBV7-6|15|TRBD2|TRBJ2-7
CASSSGTSGVYEQYF
TGTGCCAGCAGCTCCGGGACTAGCGGGGTCTACGAGCAGTACTTC
>.|TRBV6-5|15|.|TRBJ1-1
CASSRGGRGGTEAFF
TGTGCCAGCAGCCGCGGGGGCAGAGGAGGCACTGAAGCTTTCTTT
>.|TRBV10-2|14|.|TRBJ2-1
CASSEPTVSIEQFF
TGCGCCAGCAGTGAGCCCACAGTTTCCATTGAGCAGTTCTTC
>.|TRBV11-3|13|.|TRBJ1-2
CASSLDRNYGYTF
TGTGCCAGCAGCTTAGACAGGAACTATGGCTACACCTTC
>once|TRBV4-2|16|TRBD2|TRBJ2-2
CASSQETSGSGGELFF
TGTGCCAGCAGCCAAGAAACTAGCGGGAGTGGCGGGGAGCTGTTTTTT
>.|TRBV29-1|14|TRBD1|TRBJ1-1
CSALTGTGIPEAFF
TGCAGCGCCCTCACCGGGACAGGGATCCCTGAAGCTTTCTTT
>.|TRBV7-9|13|.|TRBJ1-1
CASSPRGSTEAFF
TGTGCCAGCAGCCCCCGGGGGAGCACTGAAGCTTTCTTT
>.|TRBV11-3|12|.|TRBJ1-3
CASSLEGTAVYF
TGTGCCAGCAGCTTAGAAGGGACTGCGGTTTATTTT
>.|TRBV11-2|16|TRBD2|TRBJ2-1
CASSSISGDSYNEQFF
TGTGCCAGCAGCTCAATTAGCGGGGACTCCTACAATGAGCAGTTCTTC
>.|TRBV5-1|15|TRBD1|TRBJ2-7
CASSSGQALLYEQYF
TGCGCCAGCAGCTCTGGACAGGCCCTCCTCTACGAGCAGTACTTC
>.|TRBV7-8|12|.|TRBJ1-1
CASSDHQVKAFF
TGTGCCAGCAGCGACCACCAGGTTAAGGCTTTCTTT
>.|TRBV15|18|TRBD1|TRBJ1-3
CATSRDLGTGLRGNTIYF
TGTGCCACCAGCAGAGATCTCGGGACAGGGTTGAGAGGAAACACCATATATTTT
>.|TRBV27|15|TRBD1|TRBJ2-3
CASRTGGALGDTQYF
TGTGCCAGCAGAACAGGGGGTGCTTTGGGGGATACGCAGTATTTT
>.|TRBV11-2|13|.|TRBJ1-1
CASSLEGSTEAFF
TGTGCCAGCAGCTTAGAAGGGAGCACTGAAGCTTTCTTT
>.|TRBV7-9|18|.|TRBJ2-1
CASRFTPYGGLTYNEQFF
TGTGCCAGCCGCTTCACCCCCTATGGCGGACTAACTTACAATGAGCAGTTCTTC
>.|TRBV7-6|14|TRBD1|TRBJ2-7
CASSKLDRVVEQYF
TGTGCCAGCAGCAAGTTGGACAGGGTGGTGGAGCAGTACTTC
>few|TRBV5-8|16|TRBD2|TRBJ2-2
CASSLWRGANTGELFF
TGTGCCAGCAGCTTGTGGCGGGGGGCGAACACCGGGGAGCTGTTTTTT
>.|TRBV10-3|14|.|TRBJ1-4
CAISDEQGREKLFF
TGTGCCATCAGTGATGAGCAGGGGAGAGAAAAACTGTTTTTT
>.|TRBV5-1|14|.|TRBJ2-1
CASSRQTGTNEQFF
TGCGCCAGCAGCCGGCAAACAGGGACCAATGAGCAGTTCTTC
>.|TRBV4-1|21|TRBD2|TRBJ2-2
CASSQGRTSGGIRANTGELFF
TGCGCCAGCAGCCAAGGGAGGACTAGCGGGGGGATACGAGCGAACACCGGGGAGCTGTTTTTT